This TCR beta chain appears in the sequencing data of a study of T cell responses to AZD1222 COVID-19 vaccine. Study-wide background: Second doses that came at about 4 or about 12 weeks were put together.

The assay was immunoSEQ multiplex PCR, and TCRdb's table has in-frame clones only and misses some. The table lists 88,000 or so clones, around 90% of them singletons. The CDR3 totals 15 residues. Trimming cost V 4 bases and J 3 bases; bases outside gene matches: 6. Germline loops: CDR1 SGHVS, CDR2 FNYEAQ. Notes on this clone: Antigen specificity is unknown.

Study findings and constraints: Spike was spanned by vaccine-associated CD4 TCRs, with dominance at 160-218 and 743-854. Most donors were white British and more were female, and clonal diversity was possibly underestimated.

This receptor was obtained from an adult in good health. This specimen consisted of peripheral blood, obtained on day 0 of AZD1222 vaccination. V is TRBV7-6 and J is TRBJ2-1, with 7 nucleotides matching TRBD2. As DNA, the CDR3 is TGTGCCAGCAGCTCTCGGACTAGGGACTACAATGAGCAGTTCTTC. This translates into CASSSRTRDYNEQFF.